The 30 T cell receptor beta chains reported below all come from one sample, sequenced in a study of OX40 agonist ivuxolimab in advanced cancers. Sequencing used immunoSEQ multiplex PCR; TCRdb keeps in-frame clones, though not all of them. The table lists approximately 80,000 clones, approximately 86% of them singletons, with over 3% in the top ten. The material sequenced was CD4+ or CD8+ T cells sorted from blood, taken in a trial of the OX40 agonist ivuxolimab. These receptors were obtained from an adult with an advanced solid tumor such as melanoma, head and neck, liver or kidney cancer.

V and J are TRBV19 and TRBJ2-3; 10 bases are shared with TRBD2. Germline lookup yields CDR1 LNHDA and CDR2 SQIVND (reference sequence). V was pared by 2 bases and J by 14 bases, with 10 bases of the junction left unmatched. There are 14 residues in the CDR3. The CDR3 region is CASSITSGITGWYF. Written as DNA, the CDR3 is TGTGCCAGTAGTATAACTAGCGGGATAACCGGGTGGTATTTT.

V and J are TRBV19 and TRBJ1-1; a possible D gene is TRBD1 (6 bases). The CDR3 has 15 amino acids. Trimming left V 7 bases short and J 7 bases short, with 22 bases between. Looked up from germline, CDR1 is LNHDA and CDR2 is SQIVND (reference sequence). DNA for the CDR3: TGTGCCAGTAAATACCTTGAGGGGGTAGGCGGTGAAGCTTTCTTT. It codes for CASKYLEGVGGEAFF.

Turning to this clone: At the DNA level, this CDR3 is encoded by other sequences in the same sample as well. The chain carries TRBV11-2 and TRBJ1-1; the D gene is possibly TRBD1 (6 bases). The CDR3 runs to 13 residues. V lost 2 bases and J 4 bases, leaving 8 bases between the germline ends. Germline V gives CDR1 SGHAT, CDR2 FQNNGV. The CDR3 bases are TGTGCCAGCAGCTTAAGGGGGGGCACTGAAGCTTTCTTT. It specifies CASSLRGGTEAFF.

The chain is built from TRBV7-2 and TRBJ2-1, with 9 bases matching TRBD1. Germline CDR1 is SGHTA and CDR2 is FQGNSA. V shed 2 bases and J 2 bases; nucleotides not matched to a gene: 10. CDR3 length: 18 amino acids. The CDR3 nucleotides read TGTGCCAGCAGCTTACAAGTCGGGACAGGGTATACCTACAATGAGCAGTTCTTC. Translating it yields CASSLQVGTGYTYNEQFF.

This chain uses TRBV14 with TRBJ1-6, with D possibly being TRBD1 (6 bases). V lost 4 bases to trimming and J lost 14 bases, with 18 bases between them. CDR3 length: 14 residues. From germline, CDR1 is SGHDN and CDR2 FVKESK. The CDR3 DNA follows: TGTGCCAGCAGCCGAGATACGACAGGAGGTTCCCTCCACTTT. Translation gives CASSRDTTGGSLHF.

This rearrangement joins TRBV5-4 to TRBJ1-2; 7 bases align to TRBD1. The CDR3 sequence is 17 residues long. Looked up from germline, CDR1 is SGHNT and CDR2 is YYREEE (reference sequence). J lost 4 bases, V lost 3 bases, and 15 bases had no gene match. CDR3: CASSSVFSPGQIYGYTF. The CDR3, as DNA: TGTGCCAGCAGCTCTGTATTTTCACCGGGACAGATCTATGGCTACACCTTC.

The chain couples TRBV30 to TRBJ2-1; D possibly corresponds to TRBD2 (6 bases). This CDR3 has 15 residues. V was pared by 0 bases and J by 2 bases, with 11 bases between. CDR1 is GTSNPN, CDR2 SVGIG, per germline (reference sequence). CDR3: CAWSVAGNTYNEQFF. The CDR3 DNA sequence: TGTGCCTGGAGTGTAGCGGGTAATACCTACAATGAGCAGTTCTTC.

The genes are TRBV2 and TRBJ2-1; TRBD2 aligns across 10 bases. V was pared by 6 bases and J by 5 bases, with 10 bases of the junction left unmatched. CDR3 size: 16 residues. In germline, CDR1 is SNHLY, CDR2 FYNNEI. The CDR3 coding sequence is TGTGCCAGCAGCGGATTTAAAGGACTAGCGGACAATGAGCAGTTCTTC. The encoded protein is CASSGFKGLADNEQFF.

The chain combines TRBV15 with TRBJ2-7; D uncertain. Per the germline V gene, CDR1 is LNHNV and CDR2 is YYDKDF (reference sequence). The length of the CDR3 is 14 residues. Trimming left V 2 bases short and J 5 bases short, with 13 bases between. CDR3 sequence reads: CATSRKASTNEQYF. In DNA, the CDR3 is TGTGCCACCAGCAGAAAGGCATCGACCAACGAGCAGTACTTC.

The chain recombines TRBV5-6 with TRBJ2-7; perhaps TRBD1 as D (5 bases). The CDR3 contains 13 residues. V lost 0 bases and J lost 3, with 7 bases in between. In germline, CDR1 is SGHDT, CDR2 YYEEEE. CDR3 region: CASSLVQGYEQYF. The DNA for the CDR3 is TGTGCCAGCAGCTTGGTGCAGGGCTACGAGCAGTACTTC.

J is TRBJ2-7 and V is TRBV5-4; 8 bases line up with TRBD2. From germline, CDR1 is SGHNT and CDR2 YYREEE (reference sequence). This CDR3 has 14 residues. The junction had 10 bases not matched to a gene; V was cut back by 4 bases and J by 7 bases. CDR3 amino acids: CASSPGIAGREQYF. The CDR3 DNA is TGTGCCAGCAGCCCAGGGATAGCGGGAAGGGAGCAGTACTTC.

This clone was seen a single time. V usage is TRBV5-1 and J usage is TRBJ2-1; D is uncertain. The germline CDR1 and CDR2 sequences are SGHRS and YFSETQ. With 5 bases removed from V and 1 base from J, the gap between germline ends came to 7 bases. The CDR3 is made up of 13 amino acids. The CDR3 DNA is TGCGCCAGCAGTTCCCTATCCTACAATGAGCAGTTCTTC. Residues: CASSSLSYNEQFF.

This clone was picked up one time. The chain links TRBV11-1 to TRBJ1-2, with a tentative D call TRBD1 (5 bases). With 3 bases removed from V and 4 bases from J, the gap between germline ends came to 9 bases. Germline V gene data show CDR1 as SGHAT and CDR2 as FQDESV (reference sequence). There are 13 residues in the CDR3. The CDR3: CASSLGPPYGYTF. The CDR3 DNA follows: TGTGCCAGCAGCTTGGGACCGCCCTATGGCTACACCTTC.

In its sample, this clone was seen once. The J gene is TRBJ1-6, the V gene TRBV30, with TRBD1 as a possible D gene (6 bases). V was clipped by 8 bases and J by 6 bases, with 14 bases between them. The CDR3 is made up of 13 amino acids. Per the germline V gene, CDR1 is GTSNPN and CDR2 is SVGIG (reference sequence). In nucleotides, the CDR3 is TGTGCCCGGACCCAGGGGAGTAATTCACCCCTCCACTTT. Its protein product is CARTQGSNSPLHF. Complete variable domain (other parts from reference TRBV30 and TRBJ1-6): SQTIHQWPATLVQPVGSPLSLECTVEGTSNPNLYWYRQAAGRGLQLLFYSVGIGQISSEVPQNLSASRPQDRQFILSSKKLLLSDSGFYLCARTQGSNSPLHFGNGTRLTVT.

The chain couples TRBV5-1 to TRBJ2-7, with 7 bases aligning to TRBD1. The CDR3 is made up of 15 amino acids. The germline gives CDR1 SGHRS, CDR2 YFSETQ. V was clipped by 0 bases and J by 5 bases; unmatched bases: 8. Here the CDR3 reads CASSLGLSGGDEQYF. The CDR3 region has the DNA TGCGCCAGCAGCTTGGGTTTGTCAGGGGGAGACGAGCAGTACTTC. Full variable domain (outside the CDR3, taken from reference TRBV5-1 and TRBJ2-7): KAGVTQTPRYLIKTRGQQVTLSCSPISGHRSVSWYQQTPGQGLQFLFEYFSETQRNKGNFPGRFSGRQFSNSRSEMNVSTLELGDSALYLCASSLGLSGGDEQYFGPGTRLTVT.

This chain links TRBV6-1 with TRBJ1-5; the D is unclear. V was clipped by 5 bases and J by 5 bases, with 7 bases between them. Per germline, CDR1 MNHNS and CDR2 SASEGT. The CDR3 length is 12 residues. CDR3 DNA sequence: TGTGCCAGCAGTTTGACGGATCAGCCCCAGCATTTT. Translated, it gives CASSLTDQPQHF.

This chain joins TRBV5-6 and TRBJ2-1; 7 bases are a match to TRBD1. CDR1 is SGHDT, CDR2 YYEEEE, per germline. This CDR3 has 17 amino acids. V lost 4 bases, J lost 4 bases, and 14 bases stayed unmatched. CDR3 protein: CASSSLYADRTYNEQFF. The CDR3 bases are TGTGCCAGCAGCAGTCTTTATGCGGACAGGACATACAATGAGCAGTTCTTC.

V is TRBV11-2 and J is TRBJ2-7, with D maybe TRBD1 (5 bases). This CDR3 is 14 amino acids long. Germline V CDR1 and CDR2: SGHAT, FQNNGV. Trimming removed 1 base at V and 4 bases at J, with 11 bases between. CDR3 amino acids: CASSLAQGRYEQYF. Written as DNA, the CDR3 is TGTGCCAGCAGCTTAGCGCAGGGCAGGTACGAGCAGTACTTC.

The chain joins TRBV5-1 to TRBJ1-2, with D possibly matching TRBD1 (5 bases). The germline gives CDR1 SGHRS, CDR2 YFSETQ. This CDR3 contains 11 residues. With 10 bases removed from V and 4 bases from J, the gap between germline ends came to 11 bases. The CDR3 loop is CAARGAYGYTF. For the CDR3, the DNA is TGCGCCGCGAGGGGAGCCTATGGCTACACCTTC.

The V and J genes are TRBV5-1 and TRBJ1-4; 8 bases match TRBD1. The CDR3 consists of 14 residues. Germline trimming cut 4 bases from V and 5 bases from J; bases unmatched to any gene: 4. CDR1 is SGHRS and CDR2 is YFSETQ in the germline V gene. The CDR3 loop reads CASSPGTGNEKLFF. The DNA of the CDR3 is TGCGCCAGCAGCCCAGGGACAGGAAATGAAAAACTGTTTTTT.

This clone has only one observation. V is TRBV19 and J is TRBJ2-5; TRBD1 aligns across 8 bases. Germline V gene data show CDR1 as LNHDA and CDR2 as SQIVND (reference sequence). Germline trimming cut 10 bases from V and 5 bases from J; bases unmatched to any gene: 6. The CDR3 spans 12 residues. The CDR3 loop is CATQDRVETQYF. In DNA form, the CDR3 reads TGTGCCACCCAGGACAGGGTTGAGACCCAGTACTTC. The entire variable domain, with the rest obtained from reference TRBV19 and TRBJ2-5, is as follows: DGGITQSPKYLFRKEGQNVTLSCEQNLNHDAMYWYRQDPGQGLRLIYYSQIVNDFQKGDIAEGYSVSREKKESFPLTVTSAQKNPTAFYLCATQDRVETQYFGPGTRLLVL.

The CDR3: CATADRVTYEQYF. CDR3 sequence (DNA): TGTGCCACCGCGGACAGGGTAACCTACGAGCAGTACTTC. The chain couples TRBV19 to TRBJ2-7; 8 bases agree with TRBD1. CDR1 is LNHDA and CDR2 is SQIVND in the germline V gene (reference sequence). The CDR3 is 13 residues long. Trimming at V came to 10 bases and at J to 2 bases, leaving 7 bases not matched to a gene.

The chain has TRBV12-5 and TRBJ2-2; TRBD2 aligns across 7 bases. CDR1 and CDR2 (germline): LGHNT, FRNRAP. This CDR3 comprises 18 residues. Trimming cost V 4 bases and J 0 bases; bases outside gene matches: 11. CDR3 DNA: TGTGCTAGTGGTTCGCACTGGCCCCTAGCGGCGAACACCGGGGAGCTGTTTTTT. Translating gives CASGSHWPLAANTGELFF.

This sequence joins TRBV4-1 and TRBJ1-2; D ambiguous. Trimming shortened V by 0 bases and J by 2 bases, and 13 bases separated the two germline ends. Per the germline V gene, CDR1 is MGHRA and CDR2 is YSYEKL. The CDR3 contains 16 residues. CDR3 in amino acids: CASSQDHDISNYGYTF. CDR3 sequence (DNA): TGCGCCAGCAGCCAAGATCATGACATTTCAAACTATGGCTACACCTTC.

This clone was picked up a small number of times. The chain couples TRBV4-2 to TRBJ1-1; unclear D gene. The CDR3 loop spans 13 amino acids. V lost 1 base to trimming and J lost 8 bases, with 11 bases between them. Germline V gene data show CDR1 as LGHNA and CDR2 as YNFKEQ. CDR3 sequence (DNA): TGTGCCAGCAGCCAAGTAATAGGCAGAGAAGCTTTCTTT. Translating gives CASSQVIGREAFF.

This clone has more than one count but fewer than ten. The chain joins TRBV6-6 to TRBJ2-7; TRBD1 agrees at 7 bases. Trimming removed 6 bases from V and 4 bases from J; junction bases left unmatched: 15. The germline CDR1 and CDR2 sequences are MNHNY and SVGAGI (reference sequence). CDR3 length equals 16 residues. CDR3 loop: CASSLSIQGIVYEQYF. The CDR3 nucleotides read TGTGCCAGCAGCCTATCCATACAGGGGATAGTGTACGAGCAGTACTTC.

This chain connects TRBV7-2 to TRBJ2-7; TRBD1 aligns across 7 bases. CDR1 and CDR2 from the germline V gene are SGHTA and FQGNSA. Losses at the gene ends were 2 bases for V and 5 bases for J; bases not matched to a gene: 6. The CDR3 sequence is 14 residues long. CDR3 in amino acids: CASSLLQGLNEQYF. The CDR3 DNA reads as TGTGCCAGCAGCTTACTACAGGGGCTCAACGAGCAGTACTTC.

V and J are TRBV12-5 and TRBJ2-1; 12 bases are a match to TRBD2. Germline CDR1 reads LGHNT; CDR2 reads FRNRAP. With 4 bases clipped from V and 9 bases from J, the junction kept 10 bases outside the gene matches. This CDR3 is built from 16 residues. CDR3 residues: CASGSSGLAGKGEQFF. The CDR3 DNA follows: TGTGCTAGTGGTTCTTCCGGACTAGCGGGAAAGGGTGAGCAGTTCTTC.

The V call is TRBV10-3, the J call TRBJ1-5; D not certain. The CDR3 consists of 13 residues. Germline V lookup: CDR1 ENHRY, CDR2 SYGVKD. Trimming shortened V by 3 bases and J by 4 bases, and 7 bases separated the two germline ends. CDR3 residues: CAISDGLNQPQHF. The CDR3 region has the DNA TGTGCCATCAGTGATGGTTTAAATCAGCCCCAGCATTTT.

The chain employs TRBV4-2 and TRBJ2-3; 12 bases are shared with TRBD2. This CDR3 has 18 amino acids. CDR1 and CDR2 from the germline V gene are LGHNA and YNFKEQ. Trimming removed 1 base from V and 4 bases from J; junction bases left unmatched: 9. The DNA of the CDR3 is TGTGCCAGCAGCCAAGGGACTAGCGGGACCTTCAGCCCAGATACGCAGTATTTT. As protein: CASSQGTSGTFSPDTQYF.